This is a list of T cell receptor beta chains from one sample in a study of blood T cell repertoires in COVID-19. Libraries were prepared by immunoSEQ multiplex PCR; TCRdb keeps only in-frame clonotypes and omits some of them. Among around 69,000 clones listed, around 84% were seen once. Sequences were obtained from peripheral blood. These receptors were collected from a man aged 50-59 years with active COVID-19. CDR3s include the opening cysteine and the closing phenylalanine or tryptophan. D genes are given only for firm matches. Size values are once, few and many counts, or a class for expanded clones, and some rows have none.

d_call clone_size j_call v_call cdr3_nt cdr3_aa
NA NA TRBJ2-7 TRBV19 TGTGCCAGTAGTATCTCCGCAGTAAACGAGCAGTACTTC CASSISAVNEQYF
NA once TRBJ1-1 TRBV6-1 TGTGCCAGCAGTGAAGGTAGGGGAGGGACTGAAGCTTTCTTT CASSEGRGGTEAFF
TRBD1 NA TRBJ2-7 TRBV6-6 TGTGCCAGCAGTTCAAGGGGGCTCTACGAGCAGTACTTC CASSSRGLYEQYF
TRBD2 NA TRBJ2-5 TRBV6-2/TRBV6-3 TGTGCCAGCAGTCAAGGGACCCGGTCTAGCGGGAAAGAGACCCAGTACTTC CASSQGTRSSGKETQYF
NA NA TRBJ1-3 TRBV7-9 TGTGCCAGCAGCTTATCAGGGCTTGGAAACACCATATATTTT CASSLSGLGNTIYF
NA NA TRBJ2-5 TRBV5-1 TGCGCCAGCAGGCTCATCTCGGGGGAACAAGAGACCCAGTACTTC CASRLISGEQETQYF
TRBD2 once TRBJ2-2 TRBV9 TGTGCCAGCAGCGTTGGACTAGCGGGAGGTTCTTCGGGAATTACCGGGGAGCTGTTTTTT CASSVGLAGGSSGITGELFF
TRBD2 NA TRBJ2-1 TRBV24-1 TGTGCCACCAGTGACGCGGGACTAGCGGTAGATGAGCAGTTCTTC CATSDAGLAVDEQFF
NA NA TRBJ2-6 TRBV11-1 TGTGCCAGCAGCTCGAGCGCCCCTGGGGCCAACGTCCTGACTTTC CASSSSAPGANVLTF
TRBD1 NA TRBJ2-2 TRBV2 TGTGCCAGCAGTTTAGTAGGACAGGTGAACACCGGGGAGCTGTTTTTT CASSLVGQVNTGELFF
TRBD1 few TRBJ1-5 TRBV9 TGTGCCAGCAGCGCGGGACAGAAAAATCAGCCCCAGCATTTT CASSAGQKNQPQHF
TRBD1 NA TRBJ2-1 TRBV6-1 TGTGCCAGCAGTGAAGCGGCAGGGGGACCAAGTGAGCAGTTCTTC CASSEAAGGPSEQFF
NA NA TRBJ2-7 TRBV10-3 TGTGCCATCAGCGACCCCCGGGGTAGGACCTACGAGCAGTACTTC CAISDPRGRTYEQYF
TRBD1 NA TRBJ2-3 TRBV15 TGTGCCACCGGGAGGAAGGACAGGGGGCGGGCAGATACGCAGTATTTT CATGRKDRGRADTQYF
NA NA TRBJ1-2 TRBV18 TGTGCCAGCTCACCTATTCAGGGTACCTACACCTTC CASSPIQGTYTF
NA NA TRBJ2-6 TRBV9 TGTGCCAGCAGCGTAACTCACAGGACAAGCTCTGGGGCCAACGTCCTGACTTTC CASSVTHRTSSGANVLTF
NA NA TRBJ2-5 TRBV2 TGTGCCAGCAGTGAATTAGAAGGGACAGGCGGGGGGACCCAGTACTTC CASSELEGTGGGTQYF
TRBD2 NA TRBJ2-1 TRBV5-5 TGTGCCAGCAGCCCCCTCGGGACTAGCGGATTCAATGAGCAGTTCTTC CASSPLGTSGFNEQFF
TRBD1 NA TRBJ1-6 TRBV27 TGTGCCAGCAGTGACGGACAGGGGGCCACCTATAATTCACCCCTCCACTTT CASSDGQGATYNSPLHF
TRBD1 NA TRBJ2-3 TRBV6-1 TGTGCCAGCAGTGAAGGACAGGGGGCAGATACGCAGTATTTT CASSEGQGADTQYF
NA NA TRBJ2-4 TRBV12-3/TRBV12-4 TGTGCCAGCAGACCTTCGACAGAAAACATTCAGTACTTC CASRPSTENIQYF
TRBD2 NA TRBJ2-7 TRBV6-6 TGTGCCAGCAGTTACAGCGGGGCCTTCTCCTACGAGCAGTACTTC CASSYSGAFSYEQYF
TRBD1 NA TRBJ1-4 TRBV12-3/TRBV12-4 TGTGCCAGCAGTCGACAGGGGGGGAAACTGTTTTTT CASSRQGGKLFF
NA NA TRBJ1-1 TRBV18 TGTGCCAGCTCAAATGATAAAGGGGTTGGGGCTGAAGCTTTCTTT CASSNDKGVGAEAFF
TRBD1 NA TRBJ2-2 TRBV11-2 TGTGCCAGCAACCAGGGTGGGACAGGGGGCGCGGACGGGGAGCTGTTTTTT CASNQGGTGGADGELFF
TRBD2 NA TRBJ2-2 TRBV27 TGTGCCAGCACTAAGACTAGCGGGAGGGCCGGGGCCGGGGAGCTGTTTTTT CASTKTSGRAGAGELFF
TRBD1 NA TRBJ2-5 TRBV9 TGTGCCAGCAGCTCCCCGGGGACAGGGGAGGAGACCCAGTACTTC CASSSPGTGEETQYF
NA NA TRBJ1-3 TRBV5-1 TGCGCCAGCAGCTTGGCACTCGGGAGCTCTGGAAACACCATATATTTT CASSLALGSSGNTIYF
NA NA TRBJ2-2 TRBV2 TGTGCCAGCGACGACAGACCTTCATGGACCGGGGAGCTGTTTTTT CASDDRPSWTGELFF
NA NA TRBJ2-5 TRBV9 TGTGCCAGCAGCGCGGGATCTCAAGAGACCCAGTACTTC CASSAGSQETQYF
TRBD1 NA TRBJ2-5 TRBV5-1 TGCGCCAGCAGCCCGAGGGACCCCAGGGGGGAGACCCAGTACTTC CASSPRDPRGETQYF
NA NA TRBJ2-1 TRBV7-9 TGTGCCAGCAGCTCCGTTAAGGGAGGGCAGGGGTTGGCAAAAGATGAGCAGTTCTTC CASSSVKGGQGLAKDEQFF
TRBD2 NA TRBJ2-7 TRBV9 TGTGCCAGCAGCGCGGGACTAGCGGGGGGGGTTTACGAGCAGTACTTC CASSAGLAGGVYEQYF
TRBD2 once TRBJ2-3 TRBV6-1 TGTGCCAGCAGTGGATCTAGCGGGGGACCCGGAGATACGCAGTATTTT CASSGSSGGPGDTQYF
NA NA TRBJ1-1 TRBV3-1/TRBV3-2 TGTGCCAGCACTGGCGGGGGGACTGAAGCTTTCTTT CASTGGGTEAFF
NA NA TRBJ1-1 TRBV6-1 TGTGCCAGCAGTGAAGAGGAGGAGGGGAACACTGAAGCTTTCTTT CASSEEEEGNTEAFF
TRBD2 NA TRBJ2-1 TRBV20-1 TGCAGTGCTAGTCCCCCGGGACTAGCGCGGCCATACAATGAGCAGTTCTTC CSASPPGLARPYNEQFF
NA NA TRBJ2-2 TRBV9 TGTGCCAGCAGCGTAGCTTTAAGGGGAACCGGGGAGCTGTTTTTT CASSVALRGTGELFF
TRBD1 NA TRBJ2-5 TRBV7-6 TGTGCCAGCAGCTTAGATACAGGGGGGCATGGAACCCAGTACTTC CASSLDTGGHGTQYF
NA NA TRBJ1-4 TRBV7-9 TGTGCCAGCAGCCCCCAAGGGTCAGGGATAGATGCAACTAATGAAAAACTGTTTTTT CASSPQGSGIDATNEKLFF
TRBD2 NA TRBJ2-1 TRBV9 TGTGCCAGCAGCGCGGCGCGGACTAGCGGGTTTTCTAATGAGCAGTTCTTC CASSAARTSGFSNEQFF
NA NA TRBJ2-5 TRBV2 TGTGCCAGCCCCCACAGGGCAGGGGGGGAGACCCAGTACTTC CASPHRAGGETQYF
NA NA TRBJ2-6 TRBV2 TGTGCCAGCAGTCCCAGCTCTGGGGCCAACGTCCTGACTTTC CASSPSSGANVLTF
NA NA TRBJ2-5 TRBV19 TGTGCCAGTAGTATATTTGGTAGGGGGATTGGGGAGACCCAGTACTTC CASSIFGRGIGETQYF
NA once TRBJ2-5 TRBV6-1 TGTGCCAGCAGTGAACTGGGCAGCCAAGAGACCCAGTACTTC CASSELGSQETQYF
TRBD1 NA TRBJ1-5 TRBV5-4 TGTGCCAGCAGCTTGGGAGGCCAGGGGGGACAGCCCCAGCATTTT CASSLGGQGGQPQHF
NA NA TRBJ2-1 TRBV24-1 TGTGCCACCAGTGATAGAAGGAAATTAACGGGTGAGCAGTTCTTC CATSDRRKLTGEQFF
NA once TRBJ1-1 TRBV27 TGTGCCAGCAGTTTATCACTGGGGCGAAGTGAAGCTTTCTTT CASSLSLGRSEAFF
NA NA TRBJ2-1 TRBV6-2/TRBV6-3 TGTGCCAGCAGTCTCTCGTGGTTGAGAAACAATGAGCAGTTCTTC CASSLSWLRNNEQFF
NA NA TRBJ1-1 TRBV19 TGTGCCAGTAGTACCCCGGCCGTTTGGAGCACTGAAGCTTTCTTT CASSTPAVWSTEAFF
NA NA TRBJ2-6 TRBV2 TGTGCCAGCCTAAAGGGGTGGCGGATCTCCTCTGGGGCCAACGTCCTGACTTTC CASLKGWRISSGANVLTF